The entry below describes one T cell receptor (beta chain). The data were obtained in a study of molecular identifiers for immune sequencing clone quantification. Study-wide context: Replicate experiments took RNA from around 18,000 or 91,000 naive CD8 cells, divided it five ways and sequenced four.

J lost 3 bases, V lost 8 bases, and 11 bases had no gene match. This CDR3 has 15 amino acids. The germline V gene has CDR1 MDHEN and CDR2 SYDVKM. Libraries of bulk TCR were made by previously described methods (with listed TCR primers). MiXCR, run by TCRdb on the PCR reads, gives a single entry per CDR3 protein. The sample includes around 300,000 distinct CDR3 sequences, roughly 23% seen only once; the top ten take about 0.74%. This sequence joins TRBV28 and TRBJ2-7; TRBD1 aligns across 9 bases. This clonotype was obtained from a human donor in good health. Some libraries in this study had Jurkat cell RNA spiked in. Sequencing was carried out using naive CD8+ T cells from blood, with Jurkat cell RNA spiked in. Documented subset: FACS-sorted CD8+CD4-CCR7+CD45RA+ naive T cells. CDR3: CASLGTGTGFYEQYF. In DNA, the CDR3 is TGTGCCAGCCTAGGAACCGGGACAGGGTTCTACGAGCAGTACTTC.